Presented here are 22 T cell receptor beta chains from one specimen sequenced in a study of T-cell reconstitution after alpha-beta-depleted transplantation in children. It was with unique molecular identifiers that the TCRbeta library was prepared. TCRdb redid the calling of the PCR reads with MiXCR, one entry per CDR3 protein. This table holds about 1,000,000 distinct CDR3 sequences, roughly 29% found once. Sample: PBMCs, mostly from graft donor cells, taken 360 days after TCRalphabeta/CD19-depleted stem cell transplant. The receptors originated from a boy under two years old who had a stem cell transplant for SCID, so the T cells may come from the graft donor.

The rearrangement joins TRBV5-1 to TRBJ1-3; TRBD1 might be the D (6 bases). Between the trimmed V and J ends, which lost 5 bases and 3 bases, there was a span of 18 bases. The CDR3 sequence is 16 residues long. Germline V lookup: CDR1 SGHRS, CDR2 YFSETQ. The CDR3 nucleotides are TGCGCCAGCAGTCGCACCCCCGGGACACTTGGAAACACCATATATTTT. Encoded protein: CASSRTPGTLGNTIYF. The entire variable domain, with the rest obtained from reference TRBV5-1 and TRBJ1-3, is as follows: KAGVTQTPRYLIKTRGQQVTLSCSPISGHRSVSWYQQTPGQGLQFLFEYFSETQRNKGNFPGRFSGRQFSNSRSEMNVSTLELGDSALYLCASSRTPGTLGNTIYFGEGSWLTVV.

The chain employs TRBV12-3 or TRBV12-4 and TRBJ2-7; tentative D call: TRBD1 (6 bases). The CDR3 runs to 13 residues. V lost 6 bases, J lost 3 bases, and 12 bases lay in between. CDR3 DNA sequence: TGTGCCAGCAGCAGCTGGACAGTCTACGAGCAGTACTTC. Its translation: CASSSWTVYEQYF.

The V gene is TRBV6-5, the J gene TRBJ2-5, with D tentatively TRBD1 (6 bases). Germline V CDR1 and CDR2: MNHEY, SVGAGI. The V end was cut by 4 bases, the J end by 2 bases, with 14 bases between. There are 15 residues in the CDR3. The CDR3 sequence is CASSWGGGPQETQYF. DNA for the CDR3: TGTGCCAGCAGTTGGGGTGGGGGCCCGCAAGAGACCCAGTACTTC.

CDR3 sequence: CASRSLMGGMSGYTF. CDR3 coding DNA: TGTGCCAGCAGAAGCCTAATGGGGGGGATGAGTGGCTACACCTTC. This sequence joins TRBV27 and TRBJ1-2; possibly TRBD1 for D (5 bases). Germline loops: CDR1 MNHEY, CDR2 SMNVEV (reference sequence). This CDR3 is 15 amino acids long. V shed 6 bases and J shed 7 bases, with 21 bases lying between them.

This clonotype was picked up a small number of times. V usage is TRBV6-5 and J usage is TRBJ2-7; TRBD1 aligns across 8 bases. The CDR3 runs 15 residues. CDR1 MNHEY and CDR2 SVGAGI come from the germline V gene. After removal of 2 bases from V and 6 bases from J, the junction contained 9 bases not matched to a gene. This CDR3 reads CASSYQRTGTSEQYF. The CDR3 region has the DNA TGTGCCAGCAGTTACCAACGGACAGGGACATCCGAGCAGTACTTC.

The chain links TRBV5-1 to TRBJ1-1; D possibly corresponds to TRBD1 (5 bases). Germline assignment: CDR1 SGHRS and CDR2 YFSETQ. This CDR3 contains 15 residues. The V and J ends lost 4 bases and 1 base respectively, with 14 bases between them. CDR3 in amino acids: CASSGVPGPNTEAFF. Here the CDR3 DNA reads TGCGCCAGCAGCGGGGTCCCGGGACCGAACACTGAAGCTTTCTTT.

This clonotype turned up a few times. This chain links TRBV10-3 with TRBJ1-1; 7 positions match TRBD1. Trimming removed 7 bases from V and 4 bases from J; junction bases left unmatched: 6. The V gene's germline CDR1 is ENHRY and CDR2 SYGVKD. This CDR3 contains 13 residues. CDR3 sequence: CAINRGESTEAFF. CDR3 bases: TGTGCCATCAACAGGGGCGAGAGCACTGAAGCTTTCTTT.

The chain links TRBV2 to TRBJ2-6; TRBD1 matches 7 bases. Germline loops: CDR1 SNHLY, CDR2 FYNNEI. Trimming removed 6 bases from V and 0 bases from J; junction bases left unmatched: 8. This CDR3 contains 17 residues. The CDR3 sequence: CASSEQGIPSGANVLTF. In nucleotides, the CDR3 is TGTGCCAGCAGCGAACAGGGGATACCCTCTGGGGCCAACGTCCTGACTTTC. The variable domain in full, with the rest retrieved from reference TRBV2 and TRBJ2-6, is EPEVTQTPSHQVTQMGQEVILRCVPISNHLYFYWYRQILGQKVEFLVSFYNNEISEKSEIFDDQFSVERPDGSNFTLKIRSTKLEDSAMYFCASSEQGIPSGANVLTFGAGSRLTVL.

The table lists this clonotype with a few counts. The chain joins TRBV24-1 to TRBJ2-2; a weak D match, TRBD2 (7 bases). V was trimmed by 9 bases and J by 1 base, leaving 20 bases between them. The CDR3 consists of 17 residues. Looked up from germline, CDR1 is KGHDR and CDR2 is SFDVKD. The CDR3 nucleotides are TGTGCCACCGGCAGTGTAACGGGGGGCCTGAACACCGGGGAGCTGTTTTTT. It yields the protein CATGSVTGGLNTGELFF.

The genes are TRBV5-1 and TRBJ1-6; TRBD1 aligns across 8 bases. The CDR3 has 19 residues. CDR1 SGHRS and CDR2 YFSETQ come from the germline V gene. With V trimmed by 5 bases and J by 0 bases, 13 bases remained unmatched. CDR3 nucleotide sequence: TGCGCCAGCAGACCGGACAGGGCCGAGAAAAGCTCCTATAATTCACCCCTCCACTTT. The encoded protein is CASRPDRAEKSSYNSPLHF.

This clonotype has a count of ten or more. The V gene is TRBV6-1, the J gene TRBJ1-2; D gene unclear. Trimming left V 5 bases short and J 2 bases short, with 9 bases between. This CDR3 has 13 amino acids. Germline V CDR1 and CDR2: MNHNS, SASEGT. For the CDR3, the DNA is TGTGCCAGCAGTCAAACGCTAAACTATGGCTACACCTTC. Protein: CASSQTLNYGYTF.

The gene calls are TRBV3-1 and TRBJ1-4, with D hard to call. V lost 0 bases, J lost 1 base, and 12 bases lay in between. Germline V gene sequence: CDR1 LGHDT, CDR2 YNNKEL (reference sequence). The CDR3 consists of 17 residues. The CDR3 DNA sequence: TGTGCCAGCAGCCAAGATTACGTCCCAGGAACTAATGAAAAACTGTTTTTT. It specifies CASSQDYVPGTNEKLFF.

This clonotype was seen a handful of times. This chain connects TRBV4-1 to TRBJ2-5, with 12 bases matching TRBD2. Germline CDR1 reads MGHRA; CDR2 reads YSYEKL. The CDR3 runs to 16 residues. J gave up 2 bases and V 3 bases, and 4 bases lay outside the gene matches. CDR3 DNA sequence: TGCGCCAGCAGCCACCTAGGACTAGCGGGACAAGAGACCCAGTACTTC. This translates into CASSHLGLAGQETQYF.

The rearrangement joins TRBV5-6 to TRBJ2-1; the D gene could be TRBD1 or TRBD2 (5 bases each). V was trimmed by 3 bases and J by 3 bases, leaving 13 bases between them. Looked up from germline, CDR1 is SGHDT and CDR2 is YYEEEE. The CDR3 spans 15 residues. The CDR3 DNA is TGTGCCAGCAGCTCGGGGCAGCTCTACTACAATGAGCAGTTCTTC. Its protein product is CASSSGQLYYNEQFF. Together with reference TRBV5-6 and TRBJ2-1, the CDR3 gives the full variable domain: DAGVTQSPTHLIKTRGQQVTLRCSPKSGHDTVSWYQQALGQGPQFIFQYYEEEERQRGNFPDRFSGHQFPNYSSELNVNALLLGDSALYLCASSSGQLYYNEQFFGPGTRLTVL.

This clonotype has just a few counts. V is TRBV5-5 and J is TRBJ2-7; D not certain. V lost 2 bases and J 6 bases, leaving 15 bases between the germline ends. The CDR3 is made up of 14 amino acids. Germline CDR1 SGHKS, CDR2 YYEKEE (reference sequence). The CDR3 reads CASSLGRPVGEQYF. CDR3 DNA sequence: TGTGCCAGCAGCTTAGGCAGGCCAGTTGGCGAGCAGTACTTC.

The rearrangement uses TRBV11-2 and TRBJ2-7; tentatively, D is TRBD1 (6 bases). The CDR3 is made up of 19 amino acids. V lost 2 bases and J lost 2, with 25 bases in between. Per the germline V gene, CDR1 is SGHAT and CDR2 is FQNNGV. The DNA for the CDR3 is TGTGCCAGCAGCTTAAAGGGGGTAGACAGCCAGATAAAAACCTACGAGCAGTACTTC. Amino acid sequence: CASSLKGVDSQIKTYEQYF.

Only a few counts were recorded for this clonotype. The rearrangement joins TRBV4-1 to TRBJ1-5; 7 bases agree with TRBD1. This CDR3 spans 17 amino acids. The germline V gene has CDR1 MGHRA and CDR2 YSYEKL. With V trimmed by 0 bases and J by 5 bases, 10 bases remained unmatched. In DNA, the CDR3 is TGCGCCAGCAGCCAAGAAATGCGGACAGGCGGCTATCAGCCCCAGCATTTT. As protein: CASSQEMRTGGYQPQHF.

This clonotype was seen just once. The rearrangement uses TRBV20-1 and TRBJ2-5; D unresolved. Trimming removed 5 bases at V and 3 bases at J, with 22 bases between. Germline V CDR1 and CDR2: DFQATT, SNEGSKA (reference sequence). The CDR3 spans 16 residues. CDR3 sequence reads: CSAAAGILKIKETQYF. The CDR3 coding sequence is TGCAGTGCTGCGGCAGGCATCCTGAAAATTAAAGAGACCCAGTACTTC.

The rearrangement joins TRBV7-2 to TRBJ2-7; 9 bases agree with TRBD1. With V trimmed by 4 bases and J by 5 bases, 9 bases remained unmatched. CDR1 is SGHTA, CDR2 FQGNSA, per germline. This CDR3 comprises 15 residues. CDR3 sequence (DNA): TGTGCCAGCAGCTCGTGGGACAGGGCTCGCCACGAGCAGTACTTC. Translation gives CASSSWDRARHEQYF.

This clonotype was seen more than once but under ten times. Compared with germline, one end of the junction differs, possibly owing to a read error. The chain joins TRBV12-3 or TRBV12-4 to TRBJ1-5, with 7 bases aligning to TRBD1. CDR3 length: 14 residues. In DNA, the CDR3 is TGTGCCAGCAGTATAGCAGGGGGGAATCAGCCCCAGCATTTT. Its translation: CASSIAGGNQPQHF.

This clonotype was counted a few times. This chain connects TRBV28 to TRBJ2-6, with a tentative D call TRBD2 (6 bases). V lost 4 bases and J lost 0, with 10 bases in between. From germline, CDR1 is MDHEN and CDR2 SYDVKM. The CDR3 has 16 residues. CDR3 residues: CASSSRAGSGANVLTF. CDR3 nucleotide sequence: TGTGCCAGCAGTTCAAGAGCGGGCTCTGGGGCCAACGTCCTGACTTTC.

The sample holds a few counts of this clonotype. The chain recombines TRBV5-1 with TRBJ2-1; 9 bases line up with TRBD2. The CDR3 loop spans 18 amino acids. Germline CDR1 reads SGHRS; CDR2 reads YFSETQ. V trimming: 0 bases; J trimming: 0 bases; junction bases outside the gene matches: 7. CDR3 nucleotide sequence: TGCGCCAGCAGCTTGGCCTCTAGCGGGACAAGCTCCTACAATGAGCAGTTCTTC. It encodes CASSLASSGTSSYNEQFF.